Listed below are T cell receptor beta chains from one sample, sequenced in a study of T-cell memory formation after mild COVID-19. In TCRdb, the 5' RACE reads were re-called with MiXCR into one record per CDR3 protein. The table includes a few hundred thousand distinct CDR3 sequences, 25% to 35% detected once. Specimen: PBMCs or a T cell subset sorted from them (not recorded which). The receptors here all came from an adult woman who had mild COVID-19 (a few samples of this study predate the infection). Cell type and time point are not known. Both conserved end residues are part of each CDR3. Fields, in order: clone size, CDR3 length, J gene, V gene, D gene, CDR3 protein, CDR3 DNA. The D gene is left open where the match is weak. Size is omitted from some rows. Given values are once, few, many or a class for expanded clones.

- | 15 | TRBJ1-1 | TRBV10-2 | TRBD1 | CASSDSRTGATEAFF | TGCGCCAGCAGTGACTCGAGGACAGGGGCCACTGAAGCTTTCTTT
- | 10 | TRBJ1-2 | TRBV30 | - | CAWQDTSYTF | TGTGCCTGGCAAGATACTAGTTACACCTTC
- | 14 | TRBJ1-2 | TRBV7-9 | - | CASSLTQEVFGYTF | TGTGCCAGCAGCTTGACTCAGGAGGTGTTTGGCTACACCTTC
many | 13 | TRBJ2-1 | TRBV29-1 | TRBD2 | CSASGRSHNEQFF | TGCAGCGCTAGCGGGAGGTCCCACAATGAGCAGTTCTTC
- | 14 | TRBJ1-1 | TRBV5-1 | TRBD1 | CASSPRQGATEAFF | TGCGCCAGCAGCCCACGACAGGGGGCCACTGAAGCTTTCTTT
few | 14 | TRBJ1-1 | TRBV4-3 | - | CASSPGGANTEAFF | TGCGCCAGCAGCCCCGGCGGGGCGAACACTGAAGCTTTCTTT
- | 12 | TRBJ2-2 | TRBV12-3/TRBV12-4 | - | CASSYITGELFF | TGTGCCAGCAGCTATATCACCGGGGAGCTGTTTTTT
- | 15 | TRBJ2-5 | TRBV11-3 | - | CASSLRDNYQETQYF | TGTGCCAGCAGCCTCCGGGACAATTACCAAGAGACCCAGTACTTC
- | 18 | TRBJ2-3 | TRBV6-5 | TRBD2 | CASSYRASGRLGTDTQYF | TGTGCCAGCAGTTATCGGGCTAGCGGGAGATTGGGCACAGATACGCAGTATTTT
few | 16 | TRBJ2-7 | TRBV29-1 | - | CSVEDRSGGKSYEQYF | TGCAGCGTTGAAGATCGGTCCGGGGGTAAATCCTACGAGCAGTACTTC
- | 15 | TRBJ2-7 | TRBV7-8 | - | CASSSRTVRFYEQYF | TGTGCCAGCAGCTCCAGGACGGTCCGGTTCTACGAGCAGTACTTC